These 14 T cell receptor beta chains share one sample of origin, sequenced in a study of T cells in Graves' hyperthyroidism and ophthalmopathy (dated by TCRdb to about 2019). The method was multiplex PCR. The run used an Illumina HiSeq 2000. TCR beta CDR3 regions were amplified from RNA transcripts. For the first round of RT-PCR on the TCR CDR3, the HTBI primer set was used together with the Qiagen OneStep RT-PCR kit. TCRdb cleaned the public reads at Q25 with fastp, built clones with MiXCR and kept in-frame beta chains. Entries are consolidated by CDR3 protein sequence, retaining the most common genes and DNA. The sample records approximately 620,000 distinct CDR3 sequences, more than 15% of which are singletons. Less than 3.5% of the sample is held by the ten biggest clonotypes. Sequencing used blood. The receptors were gathered from a woman aged 40 to 55 with Graves' ophthalmopathy.

In its sample, this clonotype was seen many times. The J gene is TRBJ1-3, the V gene TRBV3-1; D uncertain. Trimming took off 0 bases at V and 0 bases at J, with 6 bases between the two ends. The CDR3 length is 15 residues. CDR1 is LGHDT, CDR2 YNNKEL, per germline (reference sequence). CDR3 protein: CASSQDSNSGNTIYF. The DNA for the CDR3 is TGTGCCAGCAGCCAAGACAGCAACTCTGGAAACACCATATATTTT.

This clonotype was counted only a few times. The gene calls are TRBV18 and TRBJ1-5, with D unclear. The germline V gene has CDR1 KGHSH and CDR2 LQKENI. V was trimmed by 5 bases and J by 5 bases, leaving 10 bases between them. This CDR3 region has 13 residues. CDR3 nucleotides: TGTGCCAGCTCAGTCCGGGAGGATCAGCCCCAGCATTTT. It specifies CASSVREDQPQHF.

This clonotype was seen a few times. CDR3 coding DNA: TGTGCCAGCCCTGTTGGAACTAATGAAAAACTGTTTTTT. Residues: CASPVGTNEKLFF. The V and J genes are TRBV7-9 and TRBJ1-4; no clear D. Looked up from germline, CDR1 is SEHNR and CDR2 is FQNEAQ (reference sequence). V was clipped by 8 bases and J by 1 base, with 8 bases between them. CDR3 size: 13 residues.

The chain joins TRBV5-1 to TRBJ2-5, with D possibly TRBD2 on 6 matching bases. Trimming took off 5 bases at V and 0 bases at J, with 14 bases between the two ends. This CDR3 is 15 amino acids long. In germline, CDR1 is SGHRS, CDR2 YFSETQ. The chain's CDR3 is CASSVSGDYQETQYF. The DNA of the CDR3 is TGCGCCAGCAGTGTTAGCGGAGACTACCAAGAGACCCAGTACTTC. Looking up the rest from reference TRBV5-1 and TRBJ2-5 gives the full variable domain: KAGVTQTPRYLIKTRGQQVTLSCSPISGHRSVSWYQQTPGQGLQFLFEYFSETQRNKGNFPGRFSGRQFSNSRSEMNVSTLELGDSALYLCASSVSGDYQETQYFGPGTRLLVL.

Only a few counts were recorded for this clonotype. This chain links TRBV6-5 with TRBJ2-3, with D hard to call. V lost 0 bases, J lost 3 bases, and 10 bases lay in between. This CDR3 has 15 amino acids. Germline-derived CDR1 and CDR2 are MNHEY and SVGAGI. The CDR3 bases are TGTGCCAGCAGTTACTCGGCCAGACCAACAGATACGCAGTATTTT. Protein: CASSYSARPTDTQYF.

The chain employs TRBV6-5 and TRBJ2-2; 9 nucleotides align to TRBD1. This CDR3 spans 13 amino acids. Looked up from germline, CDR1 is MNHEY and CDR2 is SVGAGI. V gave up 4 bases and J gave up 6 bases; unmatched junction bases: 0. The CDR3 nucleotides are TGTGCCAGCAGTTGGACAGGGGCCGGGGAGCTGTTTTTT. This translates into CASSWTGAGELFF.

This clonotype was seen ten or more times. The chain uses TRBV7-2 and TRBJ1-6; 9 nucleotides agree with TRBD1. The J segment lost 9 bases and the V segment lost 5 bases, leaving 11 bases of the junction unmatched. Germline loops: CDR1 SGHTA, CDR2 FQGNSA. The CDR3 has 16 amino acids. CDR3 in amino acids: CASSRRTGDRGSPLHF. The CDR3 DNA is TGTGCCAGCAGCAGGAGGACAGGGGATCGCGGTTCACCCCTCCACTTT.

The V gene is TRBV25-1, the J gene TRBJ1-2, with 9 bases matching TRBD1. Germline CDR1 and CDR2: MGHDK and SYGVNS. There are 14 residues in the CDR3. J lost 8 bases, V lost 6 bases, and 10 bases had no gene match. The CDR3 DNA follows: TGTGCCAGCAGCCCCCCGACAGGGGGTGACGGCTACACCTTC. Residues: CASSPPTGGDGYTF.

This clonotype was seen more than once but under ten times. V and J are TRBV25-1 and TRBJ2-5; D may be TRBD1 or TRBD2 (7 bases each). The CDR3 is 14 amino acids. CDR1 and CDR2 (germline): MGHDK, SYGVNS. Trimming left V 7 bases short and J 3 bases short, with 15 bases between. The CDR3 sequence: CASTGGGGEETQYF. The CDR3 coding sequence is TGTGCCAGCACGGGGGGAGGGGGCGAAGAGACCCAGTACTTC.

This clonotype was counted many times. The V gene is TRBV28, the J gene TRBJ2-3; TRBD2 agrees at 11 bases. The CDR3 consists of 14 residues. The trim removed 6 bases at V and 6 bases at J, leaving 5 bases unmatched. CDR1 and CDR2 (germline): MDHEN, SYDVKM. CDR3 loop: CASRTSGTQDTQYF. The CDR3 nucleotides read TGTGCCAGCAGGACTAGCGGGACCCAGGATACGCAGTATTTT. The full variable domain, with the rest looked up from reference TRBV28 and TRBJ2-3, is DVKVTQSSRYLVKRTGEKVFLECVQDMDHENMFWYRQDPGLGLRLIYFSYDVKMKEKGDIPEGYSVSREKKERFSLILESASTNQTSMYLCASRTSGTQDTQYFGPGTRLTVL.

This clonotype was detected only a few times. The V and J genes are TRBV29-1 and TRBJ2-2; D perhaps matches TRBD1 (6 bases). V lost 7 bases and J lost 0, with 12 bases in between. Looked up from germline, CDR1 is SQVTM and CDR2 is ANQGSEA. The CDR3 covers 14 residues. The CDR3 protein is CSARTDANTGELFF. CDR3 DNA sequence: TGCAGCGCCCGGACAGACGCGAACACCGGGGAGCTGTTTTTT.

The V call is TRBV5-1, the J call TRBJ1-1; the D is unclear. With 2 bases removed from V and 1 base from J, the gap between germline ends came to 18 bases. Per the germline V gene, CDR1 is SGHRS and CDR2 is YFSETQ. This CDR3 contains 17 residues. CDR3 in DNA: TGCGCCAGCAGCTTACTAGGAGTGCGGTCCCCGAACACTGAAGCTTTCTTT. Its translation is CASSLLGVRSPNTEAFF.

This clonotype showed up just a few times. V gene TRBV19 combines with J gene TRBJ1-1; tentative D call: TRBD1 (5 bases). CDR3 length equals 17 residues. V dropped 7 bases and J dropped 1 base, with 22 bases sitting between them. Per germline, CDR1 LNHDA and CDR2 SQIVND (reference sequence). DNA for the CDR3: TGTGCCAGTAACCTTGGCCGCAAAGAGGGGAGGAACACTGAAGCTTTCTTT. Its translation is CASNLGRKEGRNTEAFF.

This clonotype was observed many times. The chain employs TRBV7-9 and TRBJ2-7; 11 positions match TRBD2. Germline values: CDR1 SEHNR, CDR2 FQNEAQ (reference sequence). The V gene end was trimmed by 5 bases and the J gene end by 2 bases; junction bases not matched to a gene: 5. The CDR3 loop spans 15 amino acids. CDR3 region: CASSPPGLAAYEQYF. Written as DNA, the CDR3 is TGTGCCAGCAGCCCACCGGGACTAGCGGCCTACGAGCAGTACTTC.